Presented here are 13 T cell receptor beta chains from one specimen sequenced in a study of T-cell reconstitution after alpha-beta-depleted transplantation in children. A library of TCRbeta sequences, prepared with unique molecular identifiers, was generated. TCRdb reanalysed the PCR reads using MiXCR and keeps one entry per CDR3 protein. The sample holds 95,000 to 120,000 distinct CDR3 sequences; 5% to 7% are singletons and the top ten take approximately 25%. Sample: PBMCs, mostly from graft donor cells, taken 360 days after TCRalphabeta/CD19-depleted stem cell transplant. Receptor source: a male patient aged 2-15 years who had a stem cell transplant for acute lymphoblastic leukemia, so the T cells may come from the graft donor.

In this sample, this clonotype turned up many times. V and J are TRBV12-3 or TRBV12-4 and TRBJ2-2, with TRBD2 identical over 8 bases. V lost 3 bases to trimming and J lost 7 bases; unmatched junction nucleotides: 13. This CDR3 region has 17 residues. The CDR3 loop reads CASSFPPSGSLLGELFF. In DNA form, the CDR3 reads TGTGCCAGCAGTTTCCCTCCTAGCGGGTCTTTACTCGGGGAGCTGTTTTTT.

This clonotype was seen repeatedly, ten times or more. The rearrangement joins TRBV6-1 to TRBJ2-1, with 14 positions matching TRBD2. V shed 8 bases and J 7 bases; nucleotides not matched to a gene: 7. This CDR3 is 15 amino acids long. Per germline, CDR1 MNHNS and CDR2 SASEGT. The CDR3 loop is CASGKGLAGVNEQFF. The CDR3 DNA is TGTGCCAGCGGGAAGGGACTAGCGGGAGTAAATGAGCAGTTCTTC.

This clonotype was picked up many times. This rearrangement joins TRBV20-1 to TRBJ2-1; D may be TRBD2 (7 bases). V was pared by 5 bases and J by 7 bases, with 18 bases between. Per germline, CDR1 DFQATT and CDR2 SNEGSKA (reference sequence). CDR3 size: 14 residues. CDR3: CSAWGGPRGNEQFF. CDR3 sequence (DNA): TGCAGTGCTTGGGGGGGCCCACGGGGGAATGAGCAGTTCTTC.

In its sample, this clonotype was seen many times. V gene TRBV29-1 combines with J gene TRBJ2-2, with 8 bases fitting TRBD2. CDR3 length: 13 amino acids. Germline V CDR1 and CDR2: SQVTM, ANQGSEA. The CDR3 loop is CSVLAVNTGELFF. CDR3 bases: TGCAGTGTACTAGCGGTTAACACCGGGGAGCTGTTTTTT.

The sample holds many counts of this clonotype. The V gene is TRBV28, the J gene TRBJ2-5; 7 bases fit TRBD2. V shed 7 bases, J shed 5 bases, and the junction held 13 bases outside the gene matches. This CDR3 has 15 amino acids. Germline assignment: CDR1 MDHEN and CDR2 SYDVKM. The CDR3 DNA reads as TGTGCCAGCATCCCGGGTAGCGGGCTGATCGAGACCCAGTACTTC. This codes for CASIPGSGLIETQYF.

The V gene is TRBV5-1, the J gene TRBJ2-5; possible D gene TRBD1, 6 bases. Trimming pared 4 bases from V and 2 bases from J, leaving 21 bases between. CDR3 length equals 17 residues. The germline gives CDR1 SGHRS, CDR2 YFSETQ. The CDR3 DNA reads TGCGCCAGCAGCCGCACCGATTACAGGGTGGGGCAAGAGACCCAGTACTTC. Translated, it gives CASSRTDYRVGQETQYF.

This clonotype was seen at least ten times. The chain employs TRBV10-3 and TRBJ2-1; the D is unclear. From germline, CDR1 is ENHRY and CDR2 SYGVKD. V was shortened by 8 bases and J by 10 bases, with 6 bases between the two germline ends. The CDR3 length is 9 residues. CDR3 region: CAIGSEQFF. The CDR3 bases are TGTGCCATCGGGTCCGAGCAGTTCTTC.

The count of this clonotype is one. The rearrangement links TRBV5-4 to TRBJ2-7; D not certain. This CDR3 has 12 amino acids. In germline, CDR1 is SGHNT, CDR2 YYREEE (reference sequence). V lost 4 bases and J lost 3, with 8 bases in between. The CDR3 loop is CASSAGLYEQYF. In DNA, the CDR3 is TGTGCCAGCAGCGCCGGGCTCTACGAGCAGTACTTC.

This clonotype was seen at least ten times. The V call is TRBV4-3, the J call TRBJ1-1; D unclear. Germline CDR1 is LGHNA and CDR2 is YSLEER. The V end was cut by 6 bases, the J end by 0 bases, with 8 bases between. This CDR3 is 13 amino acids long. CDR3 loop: CASSRTVNTEAFF. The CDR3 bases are TGCGCCAGCAGTCGGACGGTGAACACTGAAGCTTTCTTT.

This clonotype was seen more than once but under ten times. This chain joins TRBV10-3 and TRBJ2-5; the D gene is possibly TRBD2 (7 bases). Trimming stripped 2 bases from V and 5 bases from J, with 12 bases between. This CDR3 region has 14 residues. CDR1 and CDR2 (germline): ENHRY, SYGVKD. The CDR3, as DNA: TGTGCCATCAGTGAGACAGGGAGGGAGGAGACCCAGTACTTC. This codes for CAISETGREETQYF.

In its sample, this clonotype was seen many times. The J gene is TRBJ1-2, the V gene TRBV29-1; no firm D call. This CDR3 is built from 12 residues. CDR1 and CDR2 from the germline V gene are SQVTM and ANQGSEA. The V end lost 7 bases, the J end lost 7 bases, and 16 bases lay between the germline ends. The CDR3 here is CSAPSRAGGYTF. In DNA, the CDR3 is TGCAGCGCCCCTTCTAGGGCAGGTGGCTACACCTTC.

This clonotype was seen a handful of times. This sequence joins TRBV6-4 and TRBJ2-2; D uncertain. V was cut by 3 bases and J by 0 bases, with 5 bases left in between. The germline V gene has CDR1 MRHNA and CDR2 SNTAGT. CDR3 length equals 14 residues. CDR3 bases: TGTGCCAGCAGTGAGGAGTCGAACACCGGGGAGCTGTTTTTT. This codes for CASSEESNTGELFF.

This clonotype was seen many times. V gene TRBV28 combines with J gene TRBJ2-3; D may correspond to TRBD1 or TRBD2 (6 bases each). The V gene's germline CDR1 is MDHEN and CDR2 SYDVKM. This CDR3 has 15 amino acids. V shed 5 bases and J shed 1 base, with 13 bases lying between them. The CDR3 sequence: CASSPGGGRTDTQYF. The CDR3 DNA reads TGTGCCAGCAGTCCGGGTGGGGGGCGCACAGATACGCAGTATTTT.